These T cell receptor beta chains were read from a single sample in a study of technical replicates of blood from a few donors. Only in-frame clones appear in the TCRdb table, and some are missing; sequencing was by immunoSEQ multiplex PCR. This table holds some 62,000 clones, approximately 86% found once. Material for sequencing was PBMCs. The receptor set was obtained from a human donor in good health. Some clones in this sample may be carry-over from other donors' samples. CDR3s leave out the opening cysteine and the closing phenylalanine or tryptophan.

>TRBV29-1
SVTGLDTEAF
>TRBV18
ASSLREVRTDTQY
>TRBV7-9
ASSSRSGDTQY
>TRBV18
ASSPLILSSYEQY
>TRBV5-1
ASSHSGQLNEKLF
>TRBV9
ASSVGGGWTGELF
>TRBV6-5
ASSYSIKGLNTEAF
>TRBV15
ATSRDRATNEKLF
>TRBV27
ASSLQEAYEQY
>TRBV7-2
ASSLVYRRQSGNTIY
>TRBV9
ASSVAGGRDNEQF
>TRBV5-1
ASSLRDTQY